A few counts support the clone carrying this TCR beta chain. Its antigen is not known. The data stem from a study of blood T cells in healthy people across ages. Study-level findings and limits: Shifts in expanded clonotypes may have been confounded by donor CMV status, which was unknown.

Combining a sample-barcoded 5' primer with a J-beta primer mix, a second PCR ran for roughly 6 to 12 cycles. One entry per CDR3 protein, called by TCRdb with MiXCR from the 5' RACE reads. The table lists roughly 900,000 distinct CDR3 sequences, around 30% of them singletons. The CDR3 is made up of 16 amino acids. The trim removed 5 bases at V and 6 bases at J, leaving 13 bases unmatched. CDR1 and CDR2 from the germline V gene are PRHDT and FYEKMQ (reference sequence). The material sequenced was blood. The origin of this receptor is a woman older than 75 in good health. This sequence joins TRBV13 and TRBJ2-3; the match to TRBD2 covers 8 bases. The CDR3 loop is CASSGRAGGLWDTQYF. DNA of the CDR3: TGTGCCAGCAGCGGGCGTGCGGGAGGTCTTTGGGATACGCAGTATTTT.